The present T cell receptor (beta chain) was sequenced within a study of blood T cell repertoires in COVID-19. Some clones are missing from TCRdb's copy, which holds only in-frame ones; the method was immunoSEQ multiplex PCR. The sample holds around 100,000 clones, 91% seen once. The CDR3 covers 13 residues. The V gene's germline CDR1 is SEHNR and CDR2 FQNEAQ (reference sequence). V was clipped by 10 bases and J by 5 bases; unmatched bases: 7. The sequenced sample consisted of peripheral blood. The chain uses TRBV7-9 and TRBJ1-2; TRBD1 matches 10 bases. This clonotype was sampled from a man aged 18 to 30 with acute or convalescent COVID-19. CDR3 bases: TGTGCCATGGGGACAGGGGCCAGTTATGGCTACACCTTC. Its protein is CAMGTGASYGYTF.